These T cell receptor beta chains were read from a single sample in a study of shared clonotypes between healthy human individuals. The table came from immunoSEQ multiplex PCR; TCRdb's copy has only in-frame clones and leaves some out. This sample carries fewer than 1.8 million clones, about 98.5% of them seen once, and the ten largest clones take under 0.45%. The sequencing sample was made of naive CD4+ T cells sorted from blood. The source is a man aged 25-45 years in good health. Each CDR3 is given with its conserved first and last residue. The D gene is left open where the match is weak. Some rows have no size entry. The others give once, few or many, or a class for an expanded clone.

v_call	d_call	j_call	clone_size	cdr3_aa	cdr3_nt
TRBV11-1	TRBD2	TRBJ2-1	NA	CASGPRLAGDREQFF	TGTGCCAGCGGCCCCAGACTAGCGGGAGATCGGGAGCAGTTCTTC
TRBV7-9	TRBD1	TRBJ1-5	NA	CASSPGTDSNQPQHF	TGTGCCAGCAGCCCGGGGACAGATAGCAATCAGCCCCAGCATTTT
TRBV14	NA	TRBJ1-1	NA	CASSQYLNTEAFF	TGTGCCAGCAGCCAGTACTTAAACACTGAAGCTTTCTTT
TRBV11-2	NA	TRBJ2-5	NA	CASSQLAPRETQYF	TGTGCCAGCAGCCAGCTAGCGCCACGGGAGACCCAGTACTTC
TRBV5-4	NA	TRBJ2-1	NA	CASSLDGDSYNEQFF	TGTGCCAGCAGCTTGGACGGGGACTCCTACAATGAGCAGTTCTTC
TRBV7-2	TRBD2	TRBJ2-1	NA	CASSGGSGRVNEQFF	TGTGCCAGCAGCGGGGGTAGCGGGAGAGTCAATGAGCAGTTCTTC
TRBV5-5	NA	TRBJ2-3	once	CASSLVRVVTDTQYF	TGTGCCAGCAGCTTGGTACGGGTTGTGACAGATACGCAGTATTTT
TRBV2	NA	TRBJ2-7	NA	CASATGLGYYEQYF	TGTGCCAGCGCAACAGGGTTGGGGTACTACGAGCAGTACTTC
TRBV28	NA	TRBJ2-7	NA	CASSRFEQYF	TGTGCCAGCAGTCGTTTCGAGCAGTACTTC
TRBV5-5	NA	TRBJ2-7	NA	CASSPSYEQYF	TGTGCCAGCAGCCCATCCTACGAGCAGTACTTC
TRBV21-1	NA	TRBJ1-5	NA	CVPGDSGGVGLNQPQHF	TGTGTTCCTGGCGATTCGGGAGGAGTGGGACTCAATCAGCCCCAGCATTTT
TRBV20-1	NA	TRBJ2-3	NA	CSAAGLPSQYF	TGCAGTGCCGCCGGACTCCCATCGCAGTATTTT
TRBV5-1	NA	TRBJ2-1	NA	CASSLDSLFGAVGGIDEQFF	TGCGCCAGCAGCTTGGATTCTCTATTCGGGGCCGTGGGCGGAATTGATGAGCAGTTCTTC
TRBV5-1	NA	TRBJ2-3	NA	CASSFPGASTDTQYF	TGCGCCAGCAGCTTCCCGGGGGCGAGCACAGATACGCAGTATTTT
TRBV11-3	NA	TRBJ2-2	NA	CASSLDRDTGELFF	TGTGCCAGCAGCTTAGATAGGGACACCGGGGAGCTGTTTTTT
TRBV7-9	NA	TRBJ1-4	NA	CASSPRLGVNEKLFF	TGTGCCAGCAGCCCCCGTCTAGGAGTCAATGAAAAACTGTTTTTT
TRBV14	NA	TRBJ2-5	NA	CASSQRGLRVWETQYF	TGTGCCAGCAGCCAGAGAGGCTTAAGGGTGTGGGAGACCCAGTACTTC
TRBV10-2	NA	TRBJ2-3	NA	CASSDGGDTTDTQYF	TGCGCCAGCAGTGACGGCGGGGATACCACAGATACGCAGTATTTT
TRBV18	TRBD2	TRBJ2-7	once	CASSPELAGSYEQYF	TGTGCCAGCTCACCAGAACTAGCGGGATCCTACGAGCAGTACTTC
TRBV7-2	NA	TRBJ1-5	NA	CASSLEYEQPQHF	TGTGCCAGCAGCTTAGAATACGAGCAGCCCCAGCATTTT
TRBV5-1	NA	TRBJ2-3	NA	CASSLLGGTDTQYF	TGCGCCAGCAGCCTTTTAGGGGGAACAGATACGCAGTATTTT
TRBV5-1	NA	TRBJ2-3	NA	CASSFSGPTDTQYF	TGCGCCAGCAGCTTTTCGGGACCCACAGATACGCAGTATTTT
TRBV5-5	NA	TRBJ1-1	once	CASSLGSLSNTEAFF	TGTGCCAGCAGCTTGGGTAGCCTGTCAAACACTGAAGCTTTCTTT
TRBV28	NA	TRBJ1-1	NA	CASSLPAGAAWMNTEAFF	TGTGCCAGCAGTTTACCCGCGGGGGCAGCGTGGATGAACACTGAAGCTTTCTTT
TRBV2	TRBD1	TRBJ1-5	NA	CASRGGQGSNQPQHF	TGTGCCAGCCGCGGTGGACAGGGAAGCAATCAGCCCCAGCATTTT
TRBV9	TRBD1	TRBJ2-1	NA	CASSGGGDSYNEQFF	TGTGCCAGCAGCGGAGGGGGCGACTCCTACAATGAGCAGTTCTTC
TRBV30	NA	TRBJ2-5	NA	CAWTLTETQYF	TGTGCCTGGACCCTCACAGAGACCCAGTACTTC
TRBV5-1	TRBD2	TRBJ2-3	NA	CASSLGGLAADTQYF	TGCGCCAGCAGCTTGGGGGGACTAGCGGCAGATACGCAGTATTTT
TRBV29-1	NA	TRBJ2-3	NA	CSVPSTDTQYF	TGCAGCGTTCCAAGCACAGATACGCAGTATTTT
TRBV19	NA	TRBJ1-2	NA	CASSMVVLGGYTF	TGTGCCAGTAGTATGGTCGTTTTGGGAGGCTACACCTTC